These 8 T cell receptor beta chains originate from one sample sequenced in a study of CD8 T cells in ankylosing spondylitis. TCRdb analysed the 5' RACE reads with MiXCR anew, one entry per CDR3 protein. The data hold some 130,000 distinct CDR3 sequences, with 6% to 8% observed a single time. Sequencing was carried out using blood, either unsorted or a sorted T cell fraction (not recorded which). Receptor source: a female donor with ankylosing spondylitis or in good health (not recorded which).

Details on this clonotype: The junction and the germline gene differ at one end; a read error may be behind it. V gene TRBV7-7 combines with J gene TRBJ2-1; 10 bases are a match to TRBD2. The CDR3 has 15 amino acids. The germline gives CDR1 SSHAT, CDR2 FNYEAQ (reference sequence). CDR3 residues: CASSLASGGTNEQFF. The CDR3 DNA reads TGTGCTAGCAGCTTAGCTAGCGGGGGTACCAATGAGCAGTTCTTC.

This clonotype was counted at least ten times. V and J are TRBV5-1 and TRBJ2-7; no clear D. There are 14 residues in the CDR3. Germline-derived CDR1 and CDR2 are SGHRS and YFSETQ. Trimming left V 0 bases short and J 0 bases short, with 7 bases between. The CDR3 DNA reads TGCGCCAGCAGCTTGGACGCAGTCTCCTACGAGCAGTACTTC. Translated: CASSLDAVSYEQYF.

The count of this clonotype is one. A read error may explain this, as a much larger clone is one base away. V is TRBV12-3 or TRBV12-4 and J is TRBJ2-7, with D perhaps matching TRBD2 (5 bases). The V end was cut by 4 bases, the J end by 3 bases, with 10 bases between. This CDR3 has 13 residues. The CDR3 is CASSSRGSYEQYF. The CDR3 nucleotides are TGTGCCAGCAGTTCTCGTGGGAGCTACGAGCAGTACTTC.

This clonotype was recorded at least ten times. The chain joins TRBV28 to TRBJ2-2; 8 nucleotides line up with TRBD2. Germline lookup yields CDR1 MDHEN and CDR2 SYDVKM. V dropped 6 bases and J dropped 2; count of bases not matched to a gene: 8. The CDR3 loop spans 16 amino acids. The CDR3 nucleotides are TGTGCCAGCAGCCTTAGCGGGGCCCAAAACACCGGGGAGCTGTTTTTT. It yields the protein CASSLSGAQNTGELFF.

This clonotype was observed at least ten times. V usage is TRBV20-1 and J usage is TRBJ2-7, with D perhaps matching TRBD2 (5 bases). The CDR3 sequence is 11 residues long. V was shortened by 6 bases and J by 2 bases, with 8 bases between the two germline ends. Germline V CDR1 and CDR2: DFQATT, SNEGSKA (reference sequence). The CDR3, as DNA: TGCAGTGCGGACGGGGCCTACGAGCAGTACTTC. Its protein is CSADGAYEQYF.

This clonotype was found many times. The CDR3 bases are TGTGCCACCCAAGGGTTTTCGGTTGAATGGGACCGTGCTGAAGCTTTCTTT. Translation: CATQGFSVEWDRAEAFF. The V call is TRBV12-3 or TRBV12-4, the J call TRBJ1-1, with a tentative D call TRBD1 (5 bases). Trimming stripped 10 bases from V and 6 bases from J, with 30 bases between. The CDR3 runs to 17 residues.

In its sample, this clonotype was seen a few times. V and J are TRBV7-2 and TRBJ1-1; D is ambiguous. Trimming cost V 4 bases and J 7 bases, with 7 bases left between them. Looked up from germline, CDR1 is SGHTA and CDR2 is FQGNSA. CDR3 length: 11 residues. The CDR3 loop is CASSYRHEAFF. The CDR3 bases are TGTGCCAGCAGCTACCGCCATGAAGCTTTCTTT.

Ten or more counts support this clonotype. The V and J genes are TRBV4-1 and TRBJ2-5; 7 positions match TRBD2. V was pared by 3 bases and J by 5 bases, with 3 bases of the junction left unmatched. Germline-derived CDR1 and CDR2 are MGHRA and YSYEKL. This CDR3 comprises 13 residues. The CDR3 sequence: CASSQTSMETQYF. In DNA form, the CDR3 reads TGCGCCAGCAGCCAGACTAGCATGGAGACCCAGTACTTC.